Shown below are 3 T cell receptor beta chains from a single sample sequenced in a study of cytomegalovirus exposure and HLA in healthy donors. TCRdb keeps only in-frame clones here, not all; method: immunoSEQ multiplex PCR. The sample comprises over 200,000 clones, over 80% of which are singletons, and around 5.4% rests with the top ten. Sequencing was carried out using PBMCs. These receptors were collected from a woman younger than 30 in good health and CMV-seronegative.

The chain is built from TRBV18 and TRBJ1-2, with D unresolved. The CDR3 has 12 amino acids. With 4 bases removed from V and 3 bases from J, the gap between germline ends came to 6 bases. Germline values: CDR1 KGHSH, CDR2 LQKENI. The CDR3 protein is CASSREDYGYTF. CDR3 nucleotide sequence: TGTGCCAGCTCACGAGAGGACTATGGCTACACCTTC.

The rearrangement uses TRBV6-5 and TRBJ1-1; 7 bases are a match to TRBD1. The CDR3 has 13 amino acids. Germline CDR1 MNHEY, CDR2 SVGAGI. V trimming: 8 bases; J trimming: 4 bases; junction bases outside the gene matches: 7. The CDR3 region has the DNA TGTGCCAGCGGAGACAGGGAGGGCACTGAAGCTTTCTTT. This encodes CASGDREGTEAFF.

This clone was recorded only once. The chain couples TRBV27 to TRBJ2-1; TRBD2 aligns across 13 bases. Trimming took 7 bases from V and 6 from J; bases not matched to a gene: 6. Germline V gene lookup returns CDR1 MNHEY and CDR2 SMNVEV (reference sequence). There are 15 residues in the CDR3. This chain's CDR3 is CASTSGTSGANEQFF. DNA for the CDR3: TGTGCCAGCACTTCCGGGACTAGCGGGGCCAATGAGCAGTTCTTC.